This TCR beta chain derives from a study of T cells in Graves' hyperthyroidism and ophthalmopathy. This clonotype was observed many times. Uncontrolled infection, other autoimmune disease, pregnancy or lactation led to exclusion. Clinical symptoms, serum thyroxine, TRAb, thyroid ultrasound and orbital computed tomography informed diagnoses. PBMCs were obtained from over 8.5 ml fresh peripheral blood. Germline V gene lookup returns CDR1 DFQATT and CDR2 SNEGSKA (reference sequence). There are 14 residues in the CDR3. TCR beta CDR3 regions were amplified from RNA. During a first-round RT-PCR of the TCR CDR3, the HTBI primer set was used. TCRdb passed the multiplex PCR reads through MiXCR, listing each CDR3 protein once. The profile shows 500,000 to 650,000 distinct CDR3 sequences, 11% to 15% of them singletons.

This receptor was identified in a woman aged 40 to 49 with Graves' hyperthyroidism. What was sequenced was blood. The rearrangement links TRBV20-1 to TRBJ2-3; tentative D call: TRBD2 (5 bases). In nucleotides, the CDR3 is TGCAGATCAGGCGAGGGCGGGAGCACAGATACGCAGTATTTT. This translates into CRSGEGGSTDTQYF.